Each of the 22 T cell receptor beta chains below was sequenced from the same sample in a study of vaccination effects on CD4 cells after COVID-19. No antigen has been identified for these receptors. Assay used: immunoSEQ multiplex PCR; TCRdb lists only in-frame clones, some missing. The data contain fewer than 90,000 clones, around four fifths of them singletons. Before sequencing, viral peptide pools were used by the ViraFEST assay to expand antigen-specific CD4+ T cells. Between days 9 and 11 of culture, CD4+ T cells were separated out. The vaccine given was either BNT162b2 or mRNA-1273, in two doses. Sequencing used CD4+ T cells from PBMCs cultured with HCoV-OC43 spike peptides, obtained after COVID-19 vaccination. The subset is: HCoV-OC43 spike overlapping peptide pool stimulation. These receptors all come from a human donor who received a COVID-19 vaccine.

There are a few counts of this clone. The genes are TRBV5-4 and TRBJ2-2; TRBD2 matches 14 bases. V lost 4 bases and J lost 2; bases outside the gene matches: 4. The germline CDR1 and CDR2 sequences are SGHNT and YYREEE (reference sequence). The CDR3 is 17 amino acids. CDR3 bases: TGTGCCAGCAGCCCGGGACTAGCGGGGGCCAACACCGGGGAGCTGTTTTTT. As protein: CASSPGLAGANTGELFF.

J is TRBJ2-5 and V is TRBV30; TRBD2 matches at 12 bases. This CDR3 is built from 16 residues. Looked up from germline, CDR1 is GTSNPN and CDR2 is SVGIG (reference sequence). Trimming removed 8 bases from V and 7 bases from J; junction bases left unmatched: 17. As DNA, the CDR3 is TGTGCCGGAACACTAGCGGGGGGCTCTCCAAGAGGGACCCAGTACTTC. This sequence encodes CAGTLAGGSPRGTQYF.

The V and J genes are TRBV6-5 and TRBJ1-1, with 10 bases fitting TRBD1. The V gene's germline CDR1 is MNHEY and CDR2 SVGAGI. This CDR3 spans 14 amino acids. Losses at the gene ends were 7 bases for V and 7 bases for J; bases not matched to a gene: 9. Here the CDR3 DNA reads TGTGCCAGCATCTTAGACAGGGGGCCTGATGAAGCTTTCTTT. Translation: CASILDRGPDEAFF.

In this sample, this clone turned up once. The V call is TRBV6-2 or TRBV6-3, the J call TRBJ1-1, with 7 bases fitting TRBD1. Germline CDR1 MNHEY, CDR2 SVGEGT. The CDR3 contains 17 residues. With V trimmed by 2 bases and J by 0 bases, 9 bases remained unmatched. CDR3 protein: CASSYGRGVHMNTEAFF. CDR3 in DNA: TGTGCCAGCAGTTACGGCAGGGGGGTCCACATGAACACTGAAGCTTTCTTT.

The chain couples TRBV5-4 to TRBJ2-2; D gene ambiguous. Germline V lookup: CDR1 SGHNT, CDR2 YYREEE (reference sequence). The CDR3 sequence is 14 residues long. V was pared by 2 bases and J by 0 bases, with 5 bases between. CDR3: CASSFYPNTGELFF. CDR3 DNA sequence: TGTGCCAGCAGCTTTTACCCGAACACCGGGGAGCTGTTTTTT.

This chain's CDR3 is CASSKAFVFGAHPSSYNEQFF. The CDR3 nucleotides read TGTGCCAGCAGCAAGGCCTTTGTTTTCGGGGCCCACCCCAGCTCCTACAATGAGCAGTTCTTC. The chain recombines TRBV21-1 with TRBJ2-1. TRBV21-1 is an annotated pseudogene. The CDR3 has 21 amino acids.

This clone was detected only a few times. The CDR3 DNA sequence: TGCGCCAGCAGCCAAGATCAGGGAAAGTACGAGCAGTACGTC. Protein sequence: CASSQDQGKYEQYV. The genes are TRBV4-1 and TRBJ2-7, with D perhaps matching TRBD1 (5 bases). The CDR3 is 14 residues long. V lost 0 bases to trimming and J lost 4 bases, with 10 bases between them. From germline, CDR1 is MGHRA and CDR2 YSYEKL.

The chain combines TRBV19 with TRBJ1-2; 7 bases are shared with TRBD1. CDR3 length equals 16 residues. Germline V gene sequence: CDR1 LNHDA, CDR2 SQIVND (reference sequence). Trimming cost V 4 bases and J 0 bases; bases outside gene matches: 8. The CDR3 bases are TGTGCCAGTAGTAGTCCCGGGACAGCCACTAACTATGGCTACACCTTC. It translates to CASSSPGTATNYGYTF.

The chain couples TRBV24-1 to TRBJ1-5; unclear D gene. The length of the CDR3 is 13 residues. V was pared by 3 bases and J by 1 base, with 3 bases between. The germline CDR1 and CDR2 sequences are KGHDR and SFDVKD. The CDR3 reads CATSDQSNQPQHF. Written as DNA, the CDR3 is TGTGCCACCAGTGATCAGAGCAATCAGCCCCAGCATTTT.

This rearrangement joins TRBV29-1 to TRBJ1-4; D may be TRBD1 (6 bases). Trimming removed 4 bases at V and 8 bases at J, with 14 bases between. Germline V gene sequence: CDR1 SQVTM, CDR2 ANQGSEA. The CDR3 has 13 amino acids. In nucleotides, the CDR3 is TGCAGCGTTGTCCAAGGAAGGGGGGAAAAACTGTTTTTT. This encodes CSVVQGRGEKLFF.

The rearrangement uses TRBV9 and TRBJ2-3; 7 bases are a match to TRBD1. The CDR3 contains 14 residues. Germline loops: CDR1 SGDLS, CDR2 YYNGEE. Germline trimming cut 4 bases from V and 4 bases from J; bases unmatched to any gene: 6. CDR3 amino acids: CASSPTGYPDTQYF. The CDR3 DNA is TGTGCCAGCAGCCCGACAGGGTACCCAGATACGCAGTATTTT.

This clone was found once. V usage is TRBV7-9 and J usage is TRBJ2-3, with TRBD1 as a possible D gene (5 bases). Deletions cut 2 bases from V and 4 bases from J, with 10 bases between. Germline V gene data show CDR1 as SEHNR and CDR2 as FQNEAQ (reference sequence). This CDR3 contains 14 residues. The CDR3 loop reads CASSLKGLADTQYF. DNA for the CDR3: TGTGCCAGCAGCTTAAAGGGGTTGGCAGATACGCAGTATTTT.

This chain links TRBV9 with TRBJ1-1; D is undetermined. Germline CDR1 is SGDLS and CDR2 is YYNGEE. Trimming cost V 0 bases and J 0 bases, with 9 bases left between them. CDR3 length equals 15 residues. CDR3: CASSVDGSMNTEAFF. CDR3 DNA sequence: TGTGCCAGCAGCGTAGATGGCAGCATGAACACTGAAGCTTTCTTT.

This chain joins TRBV5-4 and TRBJ1-2, with D perhaps matching TRBD1 (6 bases). The CDR3 loop spans 13 amino acids. Germline V CDR1 and CDR2: SGHNT, YYREEE (reference sequence). Trimming took 2 bases from V and 2 from J, leaving 7 bases between them. This chain's CDR3 is CASSFRGNYGYTF. CDR3 nucleotide sequence: TGTGCCAGCAGCTTCAGGGGAAACTATGGCTACACCTTC.

The chain recombines TRBV14 with TRBJ1-2, with D possibly matching TRBD1 (6 bases). Germline V gene data show CDR1 as SGHDN and CDR2 as FVKESK. The CDR3 covers 14 residues. With 4 bases removed from V and 4 bases from J, the gap between germline ends came to 13 bases. CDR3: CASSPWTVGYGYTF. CDR3 coding DNA: TGTGCCAGCAGCCCCTGGACAGTGGGCTATGGCTACACCTTC.

The genes are TRBV2 and TRBJ2-7; D could derive from TRBD1 or TRBD2 (6 bases each). The germline V gene has CDR1 SNHLY and CDR2 FYNNEI. Trimming took off 8 bases at V and 3 bases at J, with 14 bases between the two ends. There are 13 residues in the CDR3. CDR3 bases: TGTGCCAGCCGGGGGACATTAGGCTACGAGCAGTACGTC. Residues: CASRGTLGYEQYV.

The CDR3 DNA sequence: TGTGCCAGCAGTCCCCGAGTCGGAGGCTACACCTTC. It specifies CASSPRVGGYTF. This sequence joins TRBV12-3 or TRBV12-4 and TRBJ1-2; D gene ambiguous. Trimming took off 5 bases at V and 8 bases at J, with 12 bases between the two ends. CDR3 size: 12 residues.

The chain employs TRBV15 and TRBJ1-1, with TRBD1 matching 10 bases. V lost 2 bases to trimming and J lost 4 bases; unmatched junction nucleotides: 4. The germline V gene has CDR1 LNHNV and CDR2 YYDKDF (reference sequence). The length of the CDR3 is 15 residues. CDR3 protein: CATSRPRTGGTEAFF. CDR3 coding DNA: TGTGCCACCAGCAGACCTAGGACAGGGGGCACTGAAGCTTTCTTT. Full variable domain (missing parts from reference TRBV15 and TRBJ1-1): DAMVIQNPRYQVTQFGKPVTLSCSQTLNHNVMYWYQQKSSQAPKLLFHYYDKDFNNEADTPDNFQSRRPNTSFCFLDIRSPGLGDTAMYLCATSRPRTGGTEAFFGQGTRLTVV.

The V gene is TRBV3-1 (or the pseudogene TRBV3-2), the J gene TRBJ2-6; no definite D call. The germline V gene has CDR1 LGHDT and CDR2 YNNKEL (reference sequence). Trimming took 0 bases from V and 0 from J, leaving 6 bases between them. This CDR3 region has 16 residues. CDR3 nucleotides: TGTGCCAGCAGCCAAGATGTACGCTCTGGGGCCAACGTCCTGACTTTC. Translation: CASSQDVRSGANVLTF.

A single count supports this clone. The rearrangement joins TRBV27 to TRBJ2-7; D gene ambiguous. Trimming stripped 6 bases from V and 4 bases from J, with 16 bases between. Germline loops: CDR1 MNHEY, CDR2 SMNVEV (reference sequence). This CDR3 has 14 amino acids. Here the CDR3 reads CASRSHTLPYEQYV. Written as DNA, the CDR3 is TGTGCCAGCAGGAGCCACACCCTGCCTTACGAGCAGTACGTC.

The V call is TRBV4-3, the J call TRBJ1-2; no firm D call. Looked up from germline, CDR1 is LGHNA and CDR2 is YSLEER. The CDR3 is 13 amino acids. V lost 3 bases and J lost 2, with 7 bases in between. CDR3 sequence reads: CASSQTVNYGYTF. The CDR3 nucleotides read TGCGCCAGCAGCCAGACGGTCAACTATGGCTACACCTTC.

This chain uses TRBV30 with TRBJ1-4, with 7 bases that match TRBD1. CDR1 is GTSNPN and CDR2 is SVGIG in the germline V gene (reference sequence). The CDR3 loop spans 13 amino acids. V lost 8 bases and J lost 7; bases outside the gene matches: 10. The CDR3 DNA reads as TGTGCCGCAAGAGTCCAGGGGGTTGAAAAACTGTTTTTT. Translated: CAARVQGVEKLFF.